This T cell receptor (beta chain) originates from a study of blood T cell repertoires in COVID-19. Across the whole study: Some COVID-19 samples were acute and others convalescent; all came from the United States, Italy and Spain.

The protocol was immunoSEQ multiplex PCR, while the TCRdb copy is restricted to in-frame clones and leaves out a portion. This table holds tens of thousands of clones, 80% to 85% found once. Seattle patient enrollment occurred during active infection, with longitudinal follow-up thereafter. Sequencing was performed on peripheral blood. This receptor was obtained from a man aged 80 or over with COVID-19, enrolled during active disease.

The CDR3 reads CSVASDRELDGYTF. DNA of the CDR3: TGCAGCGTTGCCTCAGACAGGGAGTTGGATGGCTACACCTTC. V is TRBV29-1 and J is TRBJ1-2; 7 bases agree with TRBD1. There are 14 residues in the CDR3. J lost 6 bases, V lost 4 bases, and 11 bases had no gene match. Germline V gene data show CDR1 as SQVTM and CDR2 as ANQGSEA.